Below are 10 T cell receptor beta chains sequenced from a single sample in a study of tumor-infiltrating lymphocytes in primary liver carcinoma. Germline DNA was also extracted, with blood RNA taken from unsorted whole blood. With a constant-region primer, TCR beta cDNA was made from about 0.5 ug of total RNA. A slightly modified ARM-PCR protocol with three nested multiplex PCR rounds produced these TCR beta libraries. Each of the first two PCR rounds ran approximately 11 cycles with TRBV1-TRBV30 forward and C-beta reverse primers. MiXCR was run by TCRdb on the multiplex PCR reads, yielding one entry per CDR3 protein. The data contain fewer than 350,000 distinct CDR3 sequences, approximately 65% of them seen just once; the ten biggest clones take up roughly 9%. Sequenced material: peripheral blood. These receptor sequences come from a man aged 35 to 55 with primary liver carcinoma and hepatitis B virus infection.

In this sample, this clonotype turned up once. This sequence may be a read error, since a much larger clone differs from it by one base. The chain combines TRBV14 with TRBJ2-2; D not certain. Germline V lookup: CDR1 SGHDN, CDR2 FVKESK. This CDR3 region has 14 residues. CDR3 sequence reads: CASNQVIGAGELFF. In DNA, the CDR3 is TGTGCCAGCAACCAAGTCATTGGGGCCGGGGAGCTGTTTTTT.

As regards this clonotype: A read error may explain this, as a much larger clone is one base away. V and J are TRBV6-1 and TRBJ1-2; D is unresolved. Germline V gene sequence: CDR1 MNHNS, CDR2 SASEGT. The CDR3 sequence is 16 residues long. With 6 bases removed from V and 2 bases from J, the gap between germline ends came to 19 bases. CDR3 DNA sequence: TGTGCCAGCAGGTTCTACTTGAACTCGGGGAACTATGGCTACACCTTC. This translates into CASRFYLNSGNYGYTF.

This clonotype appeared many times. The chain couples TRBV29-1 to TRBJ2-7, with a possible D match to TRBD1 (5 bases). The CDR3 runs 11 residues. V lost 7 bases and J 3 bases, leaving 10 bases between the germline ends. Germline V gives CDR1 SQVTM, CDR2 ANQGSEA. The CDR3 spells CSGGNNYEQYF. In DNA, the CDR3 is TGCAGCGGGGGCAATAACTACGAGCAGTACTTC.

This clonotype was seen a handful of times. The gene calls are TRBV5-1 and TRBJ2-5, with D possibly TRBD1 on 6 matching bases. Germline V gene lookup returns CDR1 SGHRS and CDR2 YFSETQ. The CDR3 is 15 amino acids. V was shortened by 4 bases and J by 4 bases, with 17 bases between the two germline ends. The DNA for the CDR3 is TGCGCCAGCAGCCCTTCAGGGGTGGTGGTAGAGACCCAGTACTTC. Its translation: CASSPSGVVVETQYF.

With regard to this clonotype: The junction differs from germline at one of its ends, possibly a read error. The chain employs TRBV11-1 and TRBJ2-2, with TRBD2 as a possible D gene (5 bases). CDR3 length equals 15 residues. CDR1 and CDR2 from the germline V gene are SGHAT and FQDESV (reference sequence). The CDR3 is CASSKLRGETGELLF. The CDR3 DNA sequence: TGTGCCAGCAGCAAATTACGTGGTGAGACCGGGGAGCTGTTATTT.

This clonotype appeared many times. The chain carries TRBV6-2 or TRBV6-3 and TRBJ2-7, with 7 bases matching TRBD2. The germline CDR1 and CDR2 sequences are MNHEY and SVGEGT. V dropped 5 bases and J dropped 5; count of bases not matched to a gene: 9. The CDR3 spans 14 residues. CDR3 amino acids: CASSSGILDHEQYF. Written as DNA, the CDR3 is TGTGCCAGCAGTAGCGGGATACTCGACCACGAGCAGTACTTC.

This clonotype was detected ten times or more. The V call is TRBV4-2, the J call TRBJ2-3; unclear D gene. This CDR3 comprises 17 residues. Germline V gives CDR1 LGHNA, CDR2 YNFKEQ. Between the trimmed V and J ends, which lost 0 bases and 9 bases, there was a span of 22 bases. The CDR3 reads CASSQDIRRTRRATQYF. The CDR3 DNA follows: TGTGCCAGCAGCCAAGATATCCGCCGAACACGACGGGCCACGCAGTATTTT.

About this clonotype: This may arise from a read error, as a much more abundant clone is one base away. The chain uses TRBV5-4 and TRBJ2-7; D might be TRBD1 (6 bases). The CDR3 is made up of 13 amino acids. Per the germline V gene, CDR1 is SGHNT and CDR2 is YYREEE (reference sequence). The chain's CDR3 is CGSTLTGSYEQYF. The CDR3 coding sequence is TGTGGCAGCACTCTTACAGGGTCCTACGAGCAGTACTTC.

Comment on this clonotype: It is unclear where the CDR3 begins or ends on the DNA, so no DNA is shown, and the CDR3 is as TCRdb lists it. The chain combines TRBV29-1 with TRBJ2-1; TRBD1 is the table's D call, not checked against the DNA. A total of 14 residues make up the CDR3, ends included. CDR1 and CDR2 from the germline V gene are SQVTM and ANQGSEA. CDR3 in amino acids: CSVGVGTGFNEQLF.

A note on this clonotype: The junction does not match germline at one end; this may be a read error. The chain couples TRBV14 to TRBJ2-1, with D possibly being TRBD1 or TRBD2 (5 bases each). This CDR3 spans 15 amino acids. Germline V lookup: CDR1 SGHDN, CDR2 FVKESK. DNA of the CDR3: TGTGCCAGCAGCCAAGTCGCGGGTCTCAGGGATGAGCAGTTATTC. Amino acid sequence: CASSQVAGLRDEQLF.